A selection of T cell receptor beta chains follows, all from one sample in a study of cytomegalovirus exposure and HLA in healthy donors. Produced via immunoSEQ multiplex PCR; TCRdb's table is partial and in-frame only. The table records around 200,000 clones, roughly four fifths of them present only once. Material: PBMCs. The source of these receptors is a woman between 40 and 50 years old in good health and CMV-seronegative. The CDR3 runs from the conserved cysteine through the conserved F or W.

V gene: TRBV30
CDR3 protein: CARDSNYEQYF

V gene: TRBV4-2
CDR3 protein: CASSQTAGGGGYTF

V gene: TRBV11-1
CDR3 protein: CASSLQMSGLEQYF

V gene: TRBV11-2
CDR3 protein: CASSAGTSGGHGTQYF

V gene: TRBV5-1
CDR3 protein: CASSLDGGEDTQYF

V gene: TRBV7-9
CDR3 protein: CASSQRTGVEQYF

V gene: TRBV27
CDR3 protein: CASSSGGSQPQHF

V gene: TRBV27
CDR3 protein: CASRTTGQHNQPQHF

V gene: TRBV21-1
CDR3 protein: CASSKATGTNEKLFF

V gene: TRBV9
CDR3 protein: CASSPSVALNYGYTF

V gene: TRBV5-5
CDR3 protein: CASSLLYGDYYGYTF

V gene: TRBV18
CDR3 protein: CASSPGQGQPGAQHF

V gene: TRBV18
CDR3 protein: CASSINSRGPNGYTF

V gene: TRBV7-2
CDR3 protein: CASSLTGTGGLTTNEKLFF

V gene: TRBV19
CDR3 protein: CASSIHPGTGAPGKLFF

V gene: TRBV5-5
CDR3 protein: CASSRREQNTEAFF

V gene: TRBV7-2
CDR3 protein: CASSLATGPGNTIYF

V gene: TRBV6-6
CDR3 protein: CASGTRRETQYF

V gene: TRBV5-4
CDR3 protein: CASSFQGAQDTQYF

V gene: TRBV5-1
CDR3 protein: CASSWTSGGTYEQYF

V gene: TRBV19
CDR3 protein: CASSIGGSGSFTDTQYF

V gene: TRBV27
CDR3 protein: CASSLSWLTGGDQPQHF

V gene: TRBV5-8
CDR3 protein: CASSLDRADTQYF

V gene: TRBV7-3
CDR3 protein: CASSLSGGSRTDTQYF

V gene: TRBV5-1
CDR3 protein: CASSPVGGSNQPQHF

V gene: TRBV28
CDR3 protein: CASRTQGDEQYF

V gene: TRBV29-1
CDR3 protein: CSVEKVGLQPYNEQFF

V gene: TRBV10-3
CDR3 protein: CAISALGGTEAFF

V gene: TRBV7-2
CDR3 protein: CASSHPGTTYNEQFF

V gene: TRBV28
CDR3 protein: CASSRLADTQYF

V gene: TRBV4-3
CDR3 protein: CASSQGQGGQETQYF

V gene: TRBV2
CDR3 protein: CASSEGARNTEAFF

V gene: TRBV27
CDR3 protein: CASRLTGETRIFF

V gene: TRBV6-1
CDR3 protein: CASRNDRGAGNTIYF